Shown below are 3 T cell receptor beta chains from a single sample sequenced in a study of T cells in Graves' hyperthyroidism and ophthalmopathy. The investigators amplified TCR beta CDR3 regions from RNA transcripts. The HTBI primer set served for first-round RT-PCR of the TCR CDR3. TCRdb re-called the multiplex PCR reads with MiXCR, one entry per CDR3 protein. The sample has 300,000 or so distinct CDR3 sequences, 21% seen once. The sequenced material came from blood. These receptors came from a woman aged 45-59 years with Graves' hyperthyroidism.

V and J are TRBV12-3 or TRBV12-4 and TRBJ2-2; weak D call: TRBD2 (5 bases). The CDR3 runs to 12 residues. V was clipped by 6 bases and J by 7 bases, with 9 bases between them. The CDR3 sequence: CASRIAGGELFF. The CDR3 DNA follows: TGTGCCAGCAGGATTGCGGGCGGGGAGCTGTTTTTT.

This clonotype was counted at least ten times. V usage is TRBV28 and J usage is TRBJ1-1; D uncertain. The germline V gene has CDR1 MDHEN and CDR2 SYDVKM. Trimming took off 3 bases at V and 5 bases at J, with 13 bases between the two ends. This CDR3 has 14 residues. CDR3 coding DNA: TGTGCCAGCAGTTTCCGGGGAGAAAAGACTGAAGCTTTCTTT. This sequence encodes CASSFRGEKTEAFF.

At least ten counts were recorded for this clonotype. The chain employs TRBV7-9 and TRBJ1-2; TRBD1 matches at 7 bases. Germline loops: CDR1 SEHNR, CDR2 FQNEAQ (reference sequence). With V trimmed by 1 base and J by 0 bases, 2 bases remained unmatched. The CDR3 runs to 15 residues. The CDR3 nucleotides are TGTGCCAGCAGCTTAGAGGGGGCGGCTAACTATGGCTACACCTTC. Amino acid sequence: CASSLEGAANYGYTF.